The T cell receptor (beta chain) under discussion was sequenced for a study of blood T cell repertoires in COVID-19 (dated by TCRdb to the early 2020s). At the level of the whole study: Collaborator samples came from the United States, Italy and Spain and covered acute and convalescent phases of COVID-19. The material from the prospective study consisted of cDNA or gDNA derived from T cells, B-cell-depleted T cells, or PBMCs. The dataset comprised deeply sampled blood TCRbeta repertoires from subjects exposed to, actively infected with, or recovered from COVID-19. A freely available public database, intended as a resource for researchers studying the immune response to SARS-CoV-2, is where the repertoires were released. The samples were drawn from two sources: the first 160 participants of the ongoing ImmuneRACE study, and 1,200 or so subjects contributed by 6 global collaborators. The sample metadata nearly always contained a de-identified subject ID, COVID-19 status, age in years and sex. Where HLA class I and class II types were available, the types were taken from metadata supplied by the sample provider, not from assay-based typing.

TCRbeta CDR3 regions were amplified from genomic DNA by means of the immunoSEQ Assay, a bias-controlled multiplex PCR. On the study's bioinformatics: The number of nucleated cells in each sample was estimated from the amplification of reference gene primers within the assay. Sequence reads were collapsed and filtered to measure the absolute abundance of every unique TCRbeta CDR3 rearrangement. For each sample, productive Simpson clonality was calculated by taking the square root of Simpson's diversity index across productive rearrangements. TCRdb provides this immuneACCESS table in a form limited to in-frame rearrangements. Some clones are lacking; in checked studies, under half of them reflect an unresolved V gene, and why the rest are absent is not known. V, J and clone size are those of that table, while D and trimming were read from the DNA. Within this sample are fewer than 200,000 clones, with around 87% of them counted one time only. The top ten clonotypes cover around 2.3% of the sample.

Results and caveats for the whole study, not just this receptor: Clinical and demographic metadata were provided uncurated, with the amount varying by source and participant.

A remark on this clone: This receptor's antigen is unknown. No base quality information exists; no much larger clone differs at one position.

The germline V gene yields MDHEN for CDR1 and SYDVKM for CDR2. The CDR3 holds 14 amino acids from the cysteine to the phenylalanine. Just CDR3 DNA is preserved here, 42 bases in frame from base 1. The junction shows trimming of 6 bases on V and 3 bases on J, and the gene matches do not reach 7 bases of it. Collaborating institutions collected whole blood in K2EDTA tubes following their own protocols. For TCRbeta analysis, collaborators shipped samples in one of three forms: frozen whole blood, isolated PBMCs, or DNA extracted from either of those sample types. Material: peripheral blood. The chain employs TRBV28 and TRBJ1-2, and 7 junction bases match TRBD1. This receptor was taken from a man aged 40-50 years with active or convalescent COVID-19. The CDR3 protein is CASRTGTWDYGYTF. The DNA is as follows: TGTGCCAGCAGGACAGGGACATGGGACTATGGCTACACCTTC.